This T cell receptor (beta chain) came from a study of blood T cell repertoires in COVID-19. Looking at the study overall: Researchers got acute and convalescent COVID-19 samples from the United States, Italy and Spain. From T cells, B-cell-depleted T cells, or PBMCs came the material, which was cDNA or gDNA.

The germline CDR1 and CDR2 sequences are SGHKS and YYEKEE (reference sequence). J gave up 1 base and V 4 bases, and 4 bases lay outside the gene matches. This CDR3 contains 16 residues. As handled by the study authors: Using reference gene primer amplification, nucleated cell counts were estimated. The data were produced by immunoSEQ multiplex PCR, yet TCRdb's version contains in-frame clones alone and is incomplete. That table supplies the V and J calls and clone size; D and trimming were determined from the DNA. This sample has about 55,000 clones, with 88% found just once. The origin of this receptor is a man in his 60s with active COVID-19. The source material was peripheral blood. The J gene is TRBJ2-2, the V gene TRBV5-5; 10 nucleotides align to TRBD2. The CDR3 here is CASSVASGRNTGELFF. The CDR3 region has the DNA TGTGCCAGCAGCGTCGCTAGCGGGAGGAACACCGGGGAGCTGTTTTTT.